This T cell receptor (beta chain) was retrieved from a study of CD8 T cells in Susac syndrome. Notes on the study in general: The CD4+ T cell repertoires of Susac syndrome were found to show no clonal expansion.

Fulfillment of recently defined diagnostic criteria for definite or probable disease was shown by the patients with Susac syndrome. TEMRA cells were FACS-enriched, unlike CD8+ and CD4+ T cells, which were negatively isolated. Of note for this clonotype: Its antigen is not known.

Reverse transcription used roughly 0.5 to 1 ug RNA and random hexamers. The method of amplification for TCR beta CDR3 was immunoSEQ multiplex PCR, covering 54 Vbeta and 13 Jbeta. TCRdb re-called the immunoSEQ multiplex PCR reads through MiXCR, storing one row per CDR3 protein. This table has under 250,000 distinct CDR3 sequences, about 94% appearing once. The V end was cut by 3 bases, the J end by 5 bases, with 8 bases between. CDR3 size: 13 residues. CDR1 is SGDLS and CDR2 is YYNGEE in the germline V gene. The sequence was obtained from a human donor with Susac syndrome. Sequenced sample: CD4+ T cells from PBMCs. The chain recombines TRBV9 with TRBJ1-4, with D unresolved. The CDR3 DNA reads TGTGCCAGCAGCGGGCGCGACAATGAAAAACTGTTTTTT. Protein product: CASSGRDNEKLFF.